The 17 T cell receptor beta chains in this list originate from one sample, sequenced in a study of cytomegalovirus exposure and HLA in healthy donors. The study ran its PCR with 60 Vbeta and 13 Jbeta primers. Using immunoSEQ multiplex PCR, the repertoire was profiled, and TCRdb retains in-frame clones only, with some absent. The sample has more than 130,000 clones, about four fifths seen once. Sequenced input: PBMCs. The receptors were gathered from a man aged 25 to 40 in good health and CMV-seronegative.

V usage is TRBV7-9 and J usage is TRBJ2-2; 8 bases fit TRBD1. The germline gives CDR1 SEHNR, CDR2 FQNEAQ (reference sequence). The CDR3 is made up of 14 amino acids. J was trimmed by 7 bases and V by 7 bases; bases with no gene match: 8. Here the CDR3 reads CASTPPGGVGELFF. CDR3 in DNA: TGTGCCAGCACCCCACCAGGGGGCGTCGGGGAGCTGTTTTTT.

DNA of the CDR3: TGTGCCAGCAGAAAACTAGAGTACAATGAGCAGTTCTTC. Amino acid sequence: CASRKLEYNEQFF. This chain links TRBV6-5 with TRBJ2-1; maybe TRBD2 (5 bases). This CDR3 is 13 amino acids long. The V gene lost 6 bases and the J gene lost 4 bases, with 10 bases spanning the gap. Germline V gene data show CDR1 as MNHEY and CDR2 as SVGAGI.

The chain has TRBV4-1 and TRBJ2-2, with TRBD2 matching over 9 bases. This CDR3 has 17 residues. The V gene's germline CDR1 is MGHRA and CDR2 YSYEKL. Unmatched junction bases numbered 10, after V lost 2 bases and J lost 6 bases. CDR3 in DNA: TGCGCCAGCAGCCAAACTCTAGCGGGGATTCGGGCCGGGGAGCTGTTTTTT. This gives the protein CASSQTLAGIRAGELFF.

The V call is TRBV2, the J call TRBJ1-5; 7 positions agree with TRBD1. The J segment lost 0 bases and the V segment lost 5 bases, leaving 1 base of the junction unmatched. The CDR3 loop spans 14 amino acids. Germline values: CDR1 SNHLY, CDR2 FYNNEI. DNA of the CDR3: TGTGCCAGCAGTTGGGACAGTAGCAATCAGCCCCAGCATTTT. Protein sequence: CASSWDSSNQPQHF.

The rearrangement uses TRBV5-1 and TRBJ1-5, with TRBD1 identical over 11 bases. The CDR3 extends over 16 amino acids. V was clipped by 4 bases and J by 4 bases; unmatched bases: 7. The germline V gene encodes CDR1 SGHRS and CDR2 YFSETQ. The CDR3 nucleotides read TGCGCCAGCAGCGTCGGGACAGGGGGTTTGAATCAGCCCCAGCATTTT. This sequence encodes CASSVGTGGLNQPQHF. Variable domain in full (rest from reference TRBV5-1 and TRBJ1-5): KAGVTQTPRYLIKTRGQQVTLSCSPISGHRSVSWYQQTPGQGLQFLFEYFSETQRNKGNFPGRFSGRQFSNSRSEMNVSTLELGDSALYLCASSVGTGGLNQPQHFGDGTRLSIL.

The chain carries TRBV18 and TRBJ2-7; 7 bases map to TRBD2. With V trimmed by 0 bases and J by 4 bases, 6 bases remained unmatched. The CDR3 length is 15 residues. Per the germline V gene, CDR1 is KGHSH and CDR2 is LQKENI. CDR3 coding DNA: TGTGCCAGCTCACCACCACGCGGGAGTGAGTACGAGCAGTACTTC. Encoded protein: CASSPPRGSEYEQYF.

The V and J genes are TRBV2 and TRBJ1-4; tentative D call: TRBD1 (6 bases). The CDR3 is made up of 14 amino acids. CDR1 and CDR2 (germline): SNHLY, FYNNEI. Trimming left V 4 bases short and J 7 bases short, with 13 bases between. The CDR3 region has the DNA TGTGCCAGCAGTGGGACAGTGTTAGCTGAAAAACTGTTTTTT. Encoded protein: CASSGTVLAEKLFF.

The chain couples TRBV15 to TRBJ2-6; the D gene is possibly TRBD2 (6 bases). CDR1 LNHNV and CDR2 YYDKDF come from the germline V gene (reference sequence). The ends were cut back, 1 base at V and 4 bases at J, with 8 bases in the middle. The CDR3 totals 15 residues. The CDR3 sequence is CATSRGGVGANVLTF. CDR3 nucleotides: TGTGCCACCAGCAGAGGCGGGGTCGGGGCCAACGTCCTGACTTTC.

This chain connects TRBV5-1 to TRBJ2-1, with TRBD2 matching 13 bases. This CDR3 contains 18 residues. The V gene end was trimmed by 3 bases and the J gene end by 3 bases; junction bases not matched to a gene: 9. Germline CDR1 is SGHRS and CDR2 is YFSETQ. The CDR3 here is CASSSEGLAGSFYNEQFF. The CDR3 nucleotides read TGCGCCAGCAGCTCTGAGGGACTAGCGGGATCCTTCTACAATGAGCAGTTCTTC.

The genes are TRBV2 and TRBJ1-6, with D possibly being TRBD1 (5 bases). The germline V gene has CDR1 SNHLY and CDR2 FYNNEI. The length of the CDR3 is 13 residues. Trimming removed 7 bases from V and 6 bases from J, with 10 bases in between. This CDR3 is CASIGGVNSPLHF. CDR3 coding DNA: TGTGCCAGCATCGGGGGAGTTAATTCACCCCTCCACTTT.

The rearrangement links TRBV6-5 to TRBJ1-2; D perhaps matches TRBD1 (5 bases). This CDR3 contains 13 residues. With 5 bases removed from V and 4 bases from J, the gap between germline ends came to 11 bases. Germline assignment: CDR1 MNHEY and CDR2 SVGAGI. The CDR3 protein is CASSRSGLYGYTF. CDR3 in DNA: TGTGCCAGCAGTCGTTCGGGACTCTATGGCTACACCTTC.

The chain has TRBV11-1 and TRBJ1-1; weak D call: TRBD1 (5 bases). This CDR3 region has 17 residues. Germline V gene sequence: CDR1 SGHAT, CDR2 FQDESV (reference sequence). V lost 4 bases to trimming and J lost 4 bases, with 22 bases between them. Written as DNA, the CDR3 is TGTGCCAGCAGCTACTTATCGGGACTTTCCGGCGGCACTGAAGCTTTCTTT. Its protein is CASSYLSGLSGGTEAFF.

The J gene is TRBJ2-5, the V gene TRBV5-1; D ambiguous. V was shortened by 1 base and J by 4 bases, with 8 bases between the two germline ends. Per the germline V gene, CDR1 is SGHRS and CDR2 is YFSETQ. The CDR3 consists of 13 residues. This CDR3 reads CASSLQWRETQYF. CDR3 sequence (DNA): TGCGCCAGCAGCTTGCAATGGAGAGAGACCCAGTACTTC.

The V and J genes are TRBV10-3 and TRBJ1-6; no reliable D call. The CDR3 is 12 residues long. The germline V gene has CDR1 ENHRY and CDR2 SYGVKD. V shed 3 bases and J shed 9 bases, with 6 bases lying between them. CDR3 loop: CAISDAGSPLHF. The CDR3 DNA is TGTGCCATCAGTGACGCGGGTTCACCCCTCCACTTT.

CDR3 sequence reads: CASSDRAGNSYEQYF. The CDR3 DNA follows: TGTGCCAGCAGTGACCGGGCAGGGAACTCCTACGAGCAGTACTTC. The chain carries TRBV6-4 and TRBJ2-7, with D possibly being TRBD1 (5 bases). This CDR3 is 15 amino acids long. Trimming shortened V by 2 bases and J by 0 bases, and 11 bases separated the two germline ends. Germline CDR1 reads MRHNA; CDR2 reads SNTAGT.

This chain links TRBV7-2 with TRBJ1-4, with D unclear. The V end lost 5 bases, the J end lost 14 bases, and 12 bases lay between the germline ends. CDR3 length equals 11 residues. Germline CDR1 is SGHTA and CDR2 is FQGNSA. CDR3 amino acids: CASSDGARLFF. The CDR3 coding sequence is TGTGCCAGCAGCGACGGTGCTAGGCTGTTTTTT.

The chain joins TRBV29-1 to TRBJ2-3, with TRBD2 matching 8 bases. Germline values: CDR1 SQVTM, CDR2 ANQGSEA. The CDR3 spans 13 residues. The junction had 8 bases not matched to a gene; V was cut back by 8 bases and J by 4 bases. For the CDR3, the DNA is TGCAGCTGTGGGGACGGGAGGGCAGATACGCAGTATTTT. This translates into CSCGDGRADTQYF.